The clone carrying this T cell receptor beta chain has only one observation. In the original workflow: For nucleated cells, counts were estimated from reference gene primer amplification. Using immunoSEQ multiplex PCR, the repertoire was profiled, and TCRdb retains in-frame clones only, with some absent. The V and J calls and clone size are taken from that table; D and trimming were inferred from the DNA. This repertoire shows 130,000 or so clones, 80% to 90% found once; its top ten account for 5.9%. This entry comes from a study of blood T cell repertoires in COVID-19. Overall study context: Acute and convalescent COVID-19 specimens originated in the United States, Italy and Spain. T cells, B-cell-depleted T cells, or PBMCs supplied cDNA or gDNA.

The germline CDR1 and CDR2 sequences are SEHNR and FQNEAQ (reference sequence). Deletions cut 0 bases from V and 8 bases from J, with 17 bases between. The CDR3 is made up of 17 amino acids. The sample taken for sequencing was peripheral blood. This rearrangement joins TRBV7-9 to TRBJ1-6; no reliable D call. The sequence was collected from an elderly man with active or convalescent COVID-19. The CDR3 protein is CASSLALRREIDSPLHF. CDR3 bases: TGTGCCAGCAGCTTAGCCCTTCGGCGGGAGATAGATTCACCCCTCCACTTT.